The 9 T cell receptor beta chains reported below all come from one sample, sequenced in a study of cytomegalovirus exposure and HLA in healthy donors. PCR primers comprised 60 Vbeta and 13 Jbeta primers. Data came from immunoSEQ multiplex PCR; TCRdb stores just in-frame clones and leaves some out. The sample includes 85,000 to 130,000 clones, roughly 80% of them seen just once. The sample was PBMCs. Receptors were obtained from a man aged 50 or older in good health and CMV-seronegative.

This chain links TRBV6-5 with TRBJ1-2; 9 positions match TRBD1. V shed 5 bases and J 6 bases; nucleotides not matched to a gene: 4. Germline V gene data show CDR1 as MNHEY and CDR2 as SVGAGI. CDR3 length: 13 residues. Here the CDR3 DNA reads TGTGCCAGCAGTCTACAGGGGGCACATGGCTACACCTTC. It yields the protein CASSLQGAHGYTF.

The chain uses TRBV5-6 and TRBJ2-5; D unresolved. The V end lost 4 bases, the J end lost 0 bases, and 10 bases lay between the germline ends. Germline CDR1 and CDR2: SGHDT and YYEEEE. This CDR3 has 14 residues. The CDR3 spells CASSIRSYQETQYF. The CDR3 DNA reads as TGTGCCAGCAGCATTAGATCGTACCAAGAGACCCAGTACTTC.

The chain recombines TRBV7-8 with TRBJ1-2, with 7 bases identical to TRBD1. Trimming at V came to 2 bases and at J to 3 bases, leaving 9 bases not matched to a gene. Germline loops: CDR1 SGHVS, CDR2 FQNEAQ. This CDR3 has 16 residues. The DNA of the CDR3 is TGTGCCAGCAGCTTAAGTGCAGGGGGTATCGACTATGGCTACACCTTC. Residues: CASSLSAGGIDYGYTF. Based on the CDR3 plus reference TRBV7-8 and TRBJ1-2, the full variable domain is GAGVSQSPRYKVAKRGQDVALRCDPISGHVSLFWYQQALGQGPEFLTYFQNEAQLDKSGLPSDRFFAERPEGSVSTLKIQRTQQEDSAVYLCASSLSAGGIDYGYTFGSGTRLTVV.

V gene TRBV10-2 combines with J gene TRBJ1-5; D is perhaps TRBD1 (6 bases). Per the germline V gene, CDR1 is WSHSY and CDR2 is SAAADI. Trimming removed 0 bases at V and 7 bases at J, with 10 bases between. The CDR3 is 14 amino acids. The CDR3 DNA follows: TGCGCCAGCAGTGAGTCTGGGGGCGAGCAGCCCCAGCATTTT. Residues: CASSESGGEQPQHF.

This clone showed up just a few times. The CDR3, as DNA: TGTGCCAGCAGTGAACGAGAGCAGCCCCAGCATTTT. Translated, it gives CASSEREQPQHF. The chain is built from TRBV6-1 and TRBJ1-5; no clear D. V lost 2 bases and J 7 bases, leaving 6 bases between the germline ends. CDR1 and CDR2 (germline): MNHNS, SASEGT. The CDR3 loop spans 12 amino acids.

This chain connects TRBV28 to TRBJ2-6; TRBD2 is a possible D gene (5 bases). V was clipped by 3 bases and J by 2 bases, with 8 bases between them. The CDR3 length is 15 residues. Germline CDR1 is MDHEN and CDR2 is SYDVKM. As DNA, the CDR3 is TGTGCCAGCAGTTTGCAGAGGGCTGGGGCCAACGTCCTGACTTTC. This codes for CASSLQRAGANVLTF.

The CDR3 nucleotides read TGTGCCTGGAGTGGGACTGCGAACACCGGGGAGCTGTTTTTT. It encodes CAWSGTANTGELFF. This rearrangement joins TRBV30 to TRBJ2-2; a possible D gene is TRBD2 (5 bases). Germline V CDR1 and CDR2: GTSNPN, SVGIG (reference sequence). V was clipped by 1 base and J by 0 bases, with 6 bases between them. The CDR3 is made up of 14 amino acids.

The genes are TRBV9 and TRBJ2-5; D is ambiguous. This CDR3 comprises 12 residues. Looked up from germline, CDR1 is SGDLS and CDR2 is YYNGEE. Between the trimmed V and J ends, which lost 0 bases and 5 bases, there was a span of 5 bases. The CDR3 coding sequence is TGTGCCAGCAGCGTAGCTGCGGAGACCCAGTACTTC. This encodes CASSVAAETQYF.

About this clone: A read error may produce the germline difference seen at one junction end. This sequence joins TRBV7-9 and TRBJ1-4, with D perhaps matching TRBD1 (6 bases). The length of the CDR3 is 15 residues. The germline CDR1 and CDR2 sequences are SEHNR and FQNEAQ (reference sequence). CDR3 amino acids: CSSSAGVQVNEKLFF. The DNA for the CDR3 is TGTTCCAGCAGCGCAGGGGTTCAGGTTAATGAAAAACTGTTTTTT.